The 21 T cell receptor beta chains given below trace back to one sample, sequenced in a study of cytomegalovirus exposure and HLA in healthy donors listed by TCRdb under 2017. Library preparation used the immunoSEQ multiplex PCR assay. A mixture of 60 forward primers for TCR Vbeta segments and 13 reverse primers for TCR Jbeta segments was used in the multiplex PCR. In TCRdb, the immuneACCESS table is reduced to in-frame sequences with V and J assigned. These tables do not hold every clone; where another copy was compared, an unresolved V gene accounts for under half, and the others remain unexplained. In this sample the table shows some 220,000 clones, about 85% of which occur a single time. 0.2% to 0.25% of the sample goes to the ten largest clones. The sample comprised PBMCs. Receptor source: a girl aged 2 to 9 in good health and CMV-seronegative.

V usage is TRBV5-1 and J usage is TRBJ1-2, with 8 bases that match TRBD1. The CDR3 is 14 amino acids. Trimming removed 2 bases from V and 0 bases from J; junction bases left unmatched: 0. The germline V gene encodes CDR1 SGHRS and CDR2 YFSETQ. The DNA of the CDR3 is TGCGCCAGCAGCTTACAGGGGGCTAACTATGGCTACACCTTC. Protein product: CASSLQGANYGYTF.

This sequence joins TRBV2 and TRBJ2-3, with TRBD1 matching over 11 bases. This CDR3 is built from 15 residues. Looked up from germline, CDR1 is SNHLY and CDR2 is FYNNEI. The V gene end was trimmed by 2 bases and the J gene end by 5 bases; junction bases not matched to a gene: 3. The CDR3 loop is CASSESGTGGDTQYF. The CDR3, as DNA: TGTGCCAGCAGTGAATCCGGGACAGGGGGAGATACGCAGTATTTT.

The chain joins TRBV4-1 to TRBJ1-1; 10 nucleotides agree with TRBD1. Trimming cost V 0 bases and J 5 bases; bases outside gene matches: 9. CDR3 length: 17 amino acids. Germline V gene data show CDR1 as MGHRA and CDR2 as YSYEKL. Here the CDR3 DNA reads TGCGCCAGCAGCCAAGATAGGAGACAGGGGGCGAGGACTGAAGCTTTCTTT. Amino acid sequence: CASSQDRRQGARTEAFF.

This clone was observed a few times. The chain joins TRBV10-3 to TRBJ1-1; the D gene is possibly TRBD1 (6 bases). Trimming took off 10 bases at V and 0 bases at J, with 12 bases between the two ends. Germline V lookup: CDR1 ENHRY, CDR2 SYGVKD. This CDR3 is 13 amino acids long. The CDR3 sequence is CATRQDLNTEAFF. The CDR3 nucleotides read TGTGCCACAAGACAGGACCTGAACACTGAAGCTTTCTTT.

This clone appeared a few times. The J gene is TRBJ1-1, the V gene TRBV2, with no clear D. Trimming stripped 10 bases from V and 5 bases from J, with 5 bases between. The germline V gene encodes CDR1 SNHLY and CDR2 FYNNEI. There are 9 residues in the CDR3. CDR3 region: CAIPTEAFF. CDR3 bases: TGTGCCATCCCGACTGAAGCTTTCTTT.

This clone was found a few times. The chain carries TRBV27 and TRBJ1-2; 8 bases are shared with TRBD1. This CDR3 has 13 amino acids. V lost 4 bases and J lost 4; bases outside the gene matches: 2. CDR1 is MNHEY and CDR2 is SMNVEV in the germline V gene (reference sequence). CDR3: CASSYTGGYGYTF. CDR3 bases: TGTGCCAGCAGTTATACAGGGGGCTATGGCTACACCTTC.

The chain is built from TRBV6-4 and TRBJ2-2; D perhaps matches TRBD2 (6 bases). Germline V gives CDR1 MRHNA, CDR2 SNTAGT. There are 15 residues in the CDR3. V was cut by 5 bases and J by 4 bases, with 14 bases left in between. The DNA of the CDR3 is TGTGCCAGCAGTAAAGAGGGAGGCAGCACCGGGGAGCTGTTTTTT. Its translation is CASSKEGGSTGELFF.

DNA of the CDR3: TGTGCCTCGCTCCACCGGACTAAAGGCTATGGCTACACCTTC. It codes for CASLHRTKGYGYTF. The chain uses TRBV30 and TRBJ1-2, with D unresolved. V was cut by 7 bases and J by 4 bases, with 19 bases left in between. Germline values: CDR1 GTSNPN, CDR2 SVGIG (reference sequence). This CDR3 has 14 amino acids.

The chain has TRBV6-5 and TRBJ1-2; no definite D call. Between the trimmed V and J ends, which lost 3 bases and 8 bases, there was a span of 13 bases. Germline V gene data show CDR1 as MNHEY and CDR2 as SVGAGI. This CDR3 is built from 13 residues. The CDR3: CASSYARETGYTF. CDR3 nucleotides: TGTGCCAGCAGTTATGCGAGGGAAACGGGCTACACCTTC.

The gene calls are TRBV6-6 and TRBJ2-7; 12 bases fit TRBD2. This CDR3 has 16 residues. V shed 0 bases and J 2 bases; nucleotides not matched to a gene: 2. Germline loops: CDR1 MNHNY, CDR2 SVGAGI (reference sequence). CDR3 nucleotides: TGTGCCAGCAGTTACTCCCGACTAGCGGGAGCCTACGAGCAGTACTTC. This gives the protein CASSYSRLAGAYEQYF.

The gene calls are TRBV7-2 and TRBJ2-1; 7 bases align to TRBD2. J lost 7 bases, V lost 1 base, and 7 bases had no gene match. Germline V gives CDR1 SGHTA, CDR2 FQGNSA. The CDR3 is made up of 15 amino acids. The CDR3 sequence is CASSLGVIAGNEQFF. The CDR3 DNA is TGTGCCAGCAGCTTAGGGGTAATAGCGGGTAATGAGCAGTTCTTC.

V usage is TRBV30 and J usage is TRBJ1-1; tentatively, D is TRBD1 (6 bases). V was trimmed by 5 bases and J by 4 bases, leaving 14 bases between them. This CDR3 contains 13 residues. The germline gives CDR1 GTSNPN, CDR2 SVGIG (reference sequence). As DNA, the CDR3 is TGTGCCTGGGACCCCGGGACAATCACTGAAGCTTTCTTT. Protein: CAWDPGTITEAFF.

Here the CDR3 DNA reads TGTGCCAGCAGCCCAGGGACAGTTAGGGGTAATGAGCAGTTCTTC. Translation gives CASSPGTVRGNEQFF. V is TRBV28 and J is TRBJ2-1, with 7 bases matching TRBD1. This CDR3 has 15 amino acids. Germline-derived CDR1 and CDR2 are MDHEN and SYDVKM. V lost 6 bases and J lost 7; bases outside the gene matches: 12.

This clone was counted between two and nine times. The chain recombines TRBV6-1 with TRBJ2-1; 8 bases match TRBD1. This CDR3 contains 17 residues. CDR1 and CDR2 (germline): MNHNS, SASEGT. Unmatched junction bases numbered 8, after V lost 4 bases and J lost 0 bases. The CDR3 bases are TGTGCCAGCAGTGGCAGGGGGCGTAGAAGCTCCTACAATGAGCAGTTCTTC. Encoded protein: CASSGRGRRSSYNEQFF.

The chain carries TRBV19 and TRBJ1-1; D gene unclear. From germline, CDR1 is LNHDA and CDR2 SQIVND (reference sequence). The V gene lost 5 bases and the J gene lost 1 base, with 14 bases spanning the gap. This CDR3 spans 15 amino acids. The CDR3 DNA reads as TGTGCCAGTAGTCCATGGTTCAGCGGGAACACTGAAGCTTTCTTT. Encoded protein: CASSPWFSGNTEAFF.

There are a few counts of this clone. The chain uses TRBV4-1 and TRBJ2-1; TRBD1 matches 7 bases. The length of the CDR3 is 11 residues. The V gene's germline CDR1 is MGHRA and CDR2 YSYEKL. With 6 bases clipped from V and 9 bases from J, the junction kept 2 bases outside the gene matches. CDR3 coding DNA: TGCGCCAGCAGGACAGGGACTGAGCAGTTCTTC. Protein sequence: CASRTGTEQFF.

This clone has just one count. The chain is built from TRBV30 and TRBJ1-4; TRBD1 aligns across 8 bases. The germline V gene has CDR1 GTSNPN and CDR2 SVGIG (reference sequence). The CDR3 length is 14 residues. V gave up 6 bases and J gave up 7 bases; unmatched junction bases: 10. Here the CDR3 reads CACQGAHASEKLFF. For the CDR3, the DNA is TGTGCCTGTCAGGGGGCGCATGCTAGTGAAAAACTGTTTTTT. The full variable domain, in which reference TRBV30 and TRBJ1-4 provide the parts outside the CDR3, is SQTIHQWPATLVQPVGSPLSLECTVEGTSNPNLYWYRQAAGRGLQLLFYSVGIGQISSEVPQNLSASRPQDRQFILSSKKLLLSDSGFYLCACQGAHASEKLFFGSGTQLSVL.

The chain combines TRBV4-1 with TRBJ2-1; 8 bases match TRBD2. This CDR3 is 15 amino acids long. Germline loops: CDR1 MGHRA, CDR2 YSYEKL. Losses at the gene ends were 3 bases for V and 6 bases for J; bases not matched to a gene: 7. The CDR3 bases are TGCGCCAGCAGCCAGGTTCTAGCGGGTAGCAATGAGCAGTTCTTC. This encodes CASSQVLAGSNEQFF.

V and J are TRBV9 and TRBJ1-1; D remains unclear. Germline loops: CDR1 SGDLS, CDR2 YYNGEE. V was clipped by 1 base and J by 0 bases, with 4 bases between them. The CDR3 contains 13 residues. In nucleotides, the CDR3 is TGTGCCAGCAGCGTACGAGTGAACACTGAAGCTTTCTTT. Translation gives CASSVRVNTEAFF.

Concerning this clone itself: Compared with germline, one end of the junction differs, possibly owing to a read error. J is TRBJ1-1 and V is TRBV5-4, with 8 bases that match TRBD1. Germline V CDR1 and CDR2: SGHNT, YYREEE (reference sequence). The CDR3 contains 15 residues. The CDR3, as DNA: TGTGCCAGCAGCCCCGCGGACAGGGTGAAAACTGAAGCTTTCTTT. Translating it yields CASSPADRVKTEAFF. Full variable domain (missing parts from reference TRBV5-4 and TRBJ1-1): ETGVTQSPTHLIKTRGQQVTLRCSSQSGHNTVSWYQQALGQGPQFIFQYYREEENGRGNFPPRFSGLQFPNYSSELNVNALELDDSALYLCASSPADRVKTEAFFGQGTRLTVV.

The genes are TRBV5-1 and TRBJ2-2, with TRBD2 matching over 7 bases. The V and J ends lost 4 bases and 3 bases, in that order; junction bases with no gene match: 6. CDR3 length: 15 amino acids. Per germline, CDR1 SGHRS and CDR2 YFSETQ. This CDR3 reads CASSLNGRDTGELFF. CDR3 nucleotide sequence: TGCGCCAGCAGCCTTAATGGGAGGGACACCGGGGAGCTGTTTTTT. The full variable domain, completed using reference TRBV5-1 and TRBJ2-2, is KAGVTQTPRYLIKTRGQQVTLSCSPISGHRSVSWYQQTPGQGLQFLFEYFSETQRNKGNFPGRFSGRQFSNSRSEMNVSTLELGDSALYLCASSLNGRDTGELFFGEGSRLTVL.